The 5 T cell receptor beta chains in this list originate from one sample, sequenced in a study of identical twins. Using its own MiXCR run on the 5' RACE reads, TCRdb lists one record per CDR3 protein. The sample carries about 690,000 distinct CDR3 sequences, 6.1% recorded once. The sample consisted of naive T cells sorted from blood. Every receptor here comes from a man between 18 and 35 years old in good health.

This clonotype was counted at least ten times. The chain recombines TRBV4-2 with TRBJ2-2; maybe TRBD2 (6 bases). V was pared by 10 bases and J by 0 bases, with 9 bases between. The CDR3 covers 13 residues. Germline CDR1 reads LGHNA; CDR2 reads YNFKEQ. The CDR3 region is CATGDANTGELFF. The DNA for the CDR3 is TGTGCCACGGGGGATGCGAACACCGGGGAGCTGTTTTTT.

This clonotype was counted ten times or more. The rearrangement uses TRBV29-1 and TRBJ2-3; 16 nucleotides line up with TRBD2. CDR3 length: 14 residues. CDR1 and CDR2 (germline): SQVTM, ANQGSEA. The ends lost 6 bases at V and 11 bases at J; junction bases unmatched: 8. CDR3 coding DNA: TGCAGCGTGACCGGGACTAGCGGGAGGGCCGAGCAGTATTTT. Amino acids: CSVTGTSGRAEQYF.

This clonotype was found many times. This chain uses TRBV5-1 with TRBJ1-1, with D uncertain. V was pared by 0 bases and J by 1 base, with 7 bases between. The germline CDR1 and CDR2 sequences are SGHRS and YFSETQ. CDR3 length: 14 amino acids. CDR3 in amino acids: CASSLEQQNTEAFF. The DNA for the CDR3 is TGCGCCAGCAGCTTGGAACAGCAGAACACTGAAGCTTTCTTT. The whole variable domain, filled in from reference TRBV5-1 and TRBJ1-1, reads KAGVTQTPRYLIKTRGQQVTLSCSPISGHRSVSWYQQTPGQGLQFLFEYFSETQRNKGNFPGRFSGRQFSNSRSEMNVSTLELGDSALYLCASSLEQQNTEAFFGQGTRLTVV.

This clonotype occurred a few times. The rearrangement links TRBV21-1 to TRBJ2-1. TRBV21-1 is tagged as a pseudogene. The CDR3 has 13 residues. CDR3 residues: CASSTVQWGEQFF. CDR3 coding DNA: TGTGCCAGCAGCACCGTTCAGTGGGGTGAGCAGTTCTTC.

The genes are TRBV24-1 and TRBJ2-7, with D tentatively TRBD2 (8 bases). V was shortened by 6 bases and J by 6 bases, with 17 bases between the two germline ends. Germline lookup yields CDR1 KGHDR and CDR2 SFDVKD. This CDR3 contains 14 residues. CDR3 DNA sequence: TGTGCCACCAGTCCGGGACTAGGGGGCGGCGAGCAGTACTTC. It yields the protein CATSPGLGGGEQYF.